This T cell receptor (beta chain) is from a study of blood T cell repertoires in COVID-19. V was trimmed by 2 bases and J by 3 bases, leaving 7 bases between them. There are 13 residues in the CDR3. Germline V gene data show CDR1 as SGHVS and CDR2 as FQNEAQ. Profiled with immunoSEQ multiplex PCR; TCRdb holds only in-frame clones, not every one. Of 250,000 or so clones in the sample, 80% to 90% were seen once. Sequencing was done on a sample of PBMCs or T cells enriched from blood (not recorded which). The sequence derives from a woman in her fifties or sixties who had been exposed to COVID-19. This chain joins TRBV7-8 and TRBJ1-1; D is unclear. The CDR3, as DNA: TGTGCCAGCAGCTTAAGTACAGACACTGAAGCTTTCTTT. This encodes CASSLSTDTEAFF.